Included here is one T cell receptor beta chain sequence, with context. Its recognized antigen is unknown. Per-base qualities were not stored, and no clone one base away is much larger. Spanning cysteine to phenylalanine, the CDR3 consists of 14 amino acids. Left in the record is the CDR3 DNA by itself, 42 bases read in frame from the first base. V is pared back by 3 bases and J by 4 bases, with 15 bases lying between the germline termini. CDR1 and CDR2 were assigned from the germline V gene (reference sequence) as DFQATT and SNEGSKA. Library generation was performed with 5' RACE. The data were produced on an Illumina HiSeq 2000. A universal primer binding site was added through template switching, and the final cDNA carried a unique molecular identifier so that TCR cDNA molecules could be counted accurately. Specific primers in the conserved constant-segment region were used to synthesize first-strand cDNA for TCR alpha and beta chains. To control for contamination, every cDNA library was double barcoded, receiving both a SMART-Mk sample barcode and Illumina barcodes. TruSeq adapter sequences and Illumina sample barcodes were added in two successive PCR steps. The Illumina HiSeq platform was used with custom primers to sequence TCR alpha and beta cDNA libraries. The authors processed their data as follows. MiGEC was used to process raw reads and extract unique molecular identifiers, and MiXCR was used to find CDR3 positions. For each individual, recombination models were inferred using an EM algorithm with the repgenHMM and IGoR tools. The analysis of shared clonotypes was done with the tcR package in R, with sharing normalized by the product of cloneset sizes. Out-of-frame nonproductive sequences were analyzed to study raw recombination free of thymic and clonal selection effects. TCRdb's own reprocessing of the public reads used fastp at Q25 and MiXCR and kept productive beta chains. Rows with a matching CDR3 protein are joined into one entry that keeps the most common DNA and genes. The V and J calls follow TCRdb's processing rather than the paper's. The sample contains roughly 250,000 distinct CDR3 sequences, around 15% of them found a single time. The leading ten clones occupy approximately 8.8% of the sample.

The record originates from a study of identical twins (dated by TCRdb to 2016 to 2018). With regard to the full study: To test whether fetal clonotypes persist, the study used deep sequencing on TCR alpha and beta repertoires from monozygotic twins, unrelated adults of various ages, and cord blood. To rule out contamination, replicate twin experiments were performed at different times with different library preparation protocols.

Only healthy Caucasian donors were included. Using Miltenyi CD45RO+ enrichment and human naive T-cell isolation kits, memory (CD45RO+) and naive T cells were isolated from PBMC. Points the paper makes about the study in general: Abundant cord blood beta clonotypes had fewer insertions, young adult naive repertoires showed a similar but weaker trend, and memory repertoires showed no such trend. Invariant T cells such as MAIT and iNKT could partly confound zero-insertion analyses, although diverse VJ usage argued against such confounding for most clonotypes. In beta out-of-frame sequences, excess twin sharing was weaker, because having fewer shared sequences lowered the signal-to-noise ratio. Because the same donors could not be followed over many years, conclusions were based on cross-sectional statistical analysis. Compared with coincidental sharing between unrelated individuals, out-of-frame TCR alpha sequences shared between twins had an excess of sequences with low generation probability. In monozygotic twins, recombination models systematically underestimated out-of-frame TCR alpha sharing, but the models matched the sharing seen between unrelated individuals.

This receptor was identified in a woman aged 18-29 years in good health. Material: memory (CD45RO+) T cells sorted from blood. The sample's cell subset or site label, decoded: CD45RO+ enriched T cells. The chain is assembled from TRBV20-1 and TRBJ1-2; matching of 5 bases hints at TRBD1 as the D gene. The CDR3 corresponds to CSARGLETAYGYTF. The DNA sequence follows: TGCAGTGCTAGGGGGCTCGAGACGGCCTATGGCTACACCTTC.